Below, one T cell receptor beta chain is given with its context. Using immunoSEQ multiplex PCR, the repertoire was profiled, and TCRdb retains in-frame clones only, with some absent. This sample has over 150,000 clones, with about 88% found just once. The data were obtained in a study of blood T cell repertoires in COVID-19. Trimming left V 1 base short and J 4 bases short, with 6 bases between. CDR1 is SGHRS, CDR2 YFSETQ, per germline. The CDR3 contains 13 residues. This sequence originates from a young man with acute or convalescent COVID-19. The sequencing sample was made of peripheral blood. This chain links TRBV5-1 with TRBJ1-5, with no clear D. CDR3 amino acids: CASSLSRNQPQHF. The CDR3 DNA reads TGCGCCAGCAGCTTGTCGCGGAATCAGCCCCAGCATTTT. The entire variable domain, with the rest obtained from reference TRBV5-1 and TRBJ1-5, is as follows: KAGVTQTPRYLIKTRGQQVTLSCSPISGHRSVSWYQQTPGQGLQFLFEYFSETQRNKGNFPGRFSGRQFSNSRSEMNVSTLELGDSALYLCASSLSRNQPQHFGDGTRLSIL.